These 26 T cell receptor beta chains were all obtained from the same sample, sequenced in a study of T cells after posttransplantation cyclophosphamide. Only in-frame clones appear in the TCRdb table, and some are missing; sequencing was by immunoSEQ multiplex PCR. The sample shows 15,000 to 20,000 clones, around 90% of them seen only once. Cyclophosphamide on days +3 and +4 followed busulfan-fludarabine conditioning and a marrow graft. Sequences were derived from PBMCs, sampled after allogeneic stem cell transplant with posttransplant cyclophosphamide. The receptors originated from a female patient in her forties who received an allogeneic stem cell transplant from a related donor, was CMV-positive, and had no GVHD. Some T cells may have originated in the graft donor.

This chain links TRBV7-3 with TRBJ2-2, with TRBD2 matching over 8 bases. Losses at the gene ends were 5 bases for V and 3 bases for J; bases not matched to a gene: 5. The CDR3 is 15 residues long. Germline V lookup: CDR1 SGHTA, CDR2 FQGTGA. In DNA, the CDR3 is TGTGCCAGCAGCCCAGCGGGAGTCGACACCGGGGAGCTGTTTTTT. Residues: CASSPAGVDTGELFF.

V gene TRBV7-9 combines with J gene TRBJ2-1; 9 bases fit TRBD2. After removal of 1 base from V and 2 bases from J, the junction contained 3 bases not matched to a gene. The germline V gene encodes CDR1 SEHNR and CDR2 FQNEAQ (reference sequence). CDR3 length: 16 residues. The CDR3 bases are TGTGCCAGCAGCTTAGAGCCTAGCGGGGCCTACAATGAGCAGTTCTTC. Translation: CASSLEPSGAYNEQFF.

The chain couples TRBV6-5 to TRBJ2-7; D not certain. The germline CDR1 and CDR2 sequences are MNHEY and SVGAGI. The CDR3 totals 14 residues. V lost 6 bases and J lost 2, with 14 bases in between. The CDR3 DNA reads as TGTGCCAGCAGCGATCGGTCCCTACCCTACGAGCAGTACTTC. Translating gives CASSDRSLPYEQYF.

CDR3 amino acids: CASSIEPLRGKNIQYF. As DNA, the CDR3 is TGTGCCAGTAGTATAGAACCACTACGTGGGAAAAACATTCAGTACTTC. The gene calls are TRBV19 and TRBJ2-4; D ambiguous. This CDR3 has 16 amino acids. The ends were cut back, 0 bases at V and 4 bases at J, with 13 bases in the middle. Germline loops: CDR1 LNHDA, CDR2 SQIVND (reference sequence).

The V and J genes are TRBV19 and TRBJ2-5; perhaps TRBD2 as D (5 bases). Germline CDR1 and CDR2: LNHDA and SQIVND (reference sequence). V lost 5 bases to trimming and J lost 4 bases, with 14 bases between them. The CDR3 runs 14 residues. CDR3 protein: CASSPRRGAETQYF. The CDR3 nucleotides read TGTGCCAGTAGTCCTCGTCGGGGTGCAGAGACCCAGTACTTC.

CDR3 amino acids: CASSPDRGTSGNTIYF. In DNA form, the CDR3 reads TGTGCCAGCTCACCCGACAGGGGGACGAGTGGAAACACCATATATTTT. The chain has TRBV18 and TRBJ1-3; 9 nucleotides align to TRBD1. This CDR3 contains 16 residues. Unmatched junction bases numbered 6, after V lost 3 bases and J lost 3 bases. CDR1 KGHSH and CDR2 LQKENI come from the germline V gene.

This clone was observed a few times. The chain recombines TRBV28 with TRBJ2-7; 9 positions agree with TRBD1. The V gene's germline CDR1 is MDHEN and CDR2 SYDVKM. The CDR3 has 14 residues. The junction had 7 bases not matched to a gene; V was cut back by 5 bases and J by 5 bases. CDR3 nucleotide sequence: TGTGCCAGCAGTCTCCGGGACAGGGATAACGAGCAGTACTTC. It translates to CASSLRDRDNEQYF.

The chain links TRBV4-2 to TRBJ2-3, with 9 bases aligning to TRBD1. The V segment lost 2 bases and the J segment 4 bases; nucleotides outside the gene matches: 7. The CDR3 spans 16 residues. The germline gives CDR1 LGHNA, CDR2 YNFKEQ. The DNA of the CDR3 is TGTGCCAGCAGCCAAAGACAGACAGGGGGGGCAGATACGCAGTATTTT. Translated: CASSQRQTGGADTQYF.

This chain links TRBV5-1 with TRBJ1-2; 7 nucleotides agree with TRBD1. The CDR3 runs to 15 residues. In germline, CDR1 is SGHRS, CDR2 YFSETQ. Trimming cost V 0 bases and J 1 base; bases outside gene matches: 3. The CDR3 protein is CASSLGDSDNYGYTF. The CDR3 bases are TGCGCCAGCAGCTTGGGGGACAGCGATAACTATGGCTACACCTTC.

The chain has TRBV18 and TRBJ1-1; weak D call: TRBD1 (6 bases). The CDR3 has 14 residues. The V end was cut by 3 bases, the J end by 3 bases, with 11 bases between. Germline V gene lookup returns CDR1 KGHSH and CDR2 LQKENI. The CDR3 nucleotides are TGTGCCAGCTCACCTTACAGGGTGGACACTGAAGCTTTCTTT. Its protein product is CASSPYRVDTEAFF.

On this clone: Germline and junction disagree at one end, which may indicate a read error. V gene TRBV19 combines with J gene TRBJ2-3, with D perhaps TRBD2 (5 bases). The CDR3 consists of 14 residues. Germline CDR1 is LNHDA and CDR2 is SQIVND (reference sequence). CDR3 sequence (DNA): TGTGCCAGTAGTATAGGGGCTAGCAGAGATACGCAGTATTTT. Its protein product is CASSIGASRDTQYF.

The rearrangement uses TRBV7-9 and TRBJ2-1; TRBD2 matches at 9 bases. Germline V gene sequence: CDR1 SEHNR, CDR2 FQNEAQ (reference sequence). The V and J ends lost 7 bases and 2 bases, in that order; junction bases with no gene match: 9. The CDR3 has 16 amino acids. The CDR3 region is CASTLLAGGPYNEQFF. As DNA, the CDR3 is TGTGCCAGCACCCTACTCGCGGGAGGGCCCTACAATGAGCAGTTCTTC.

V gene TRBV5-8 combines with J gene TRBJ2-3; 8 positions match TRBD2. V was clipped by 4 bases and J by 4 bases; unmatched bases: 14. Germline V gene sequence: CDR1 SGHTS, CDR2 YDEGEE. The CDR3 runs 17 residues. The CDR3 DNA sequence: TGTGCCAGCAGCGCCACCAGCAGCGGGAGAGGGGCAGATACGCAGTATTTT. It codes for CASSATSSGRGADTQYF.

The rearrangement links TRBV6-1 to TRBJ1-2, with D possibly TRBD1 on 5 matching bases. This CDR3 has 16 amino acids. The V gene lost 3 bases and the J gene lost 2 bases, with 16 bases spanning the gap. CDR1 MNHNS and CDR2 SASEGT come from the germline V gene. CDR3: CASSEEEGMRNYGYTF. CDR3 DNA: TGTGCCAGCAGTGAGGAGGAGGGGATGAGGAACTATGGCTACACCTTC.

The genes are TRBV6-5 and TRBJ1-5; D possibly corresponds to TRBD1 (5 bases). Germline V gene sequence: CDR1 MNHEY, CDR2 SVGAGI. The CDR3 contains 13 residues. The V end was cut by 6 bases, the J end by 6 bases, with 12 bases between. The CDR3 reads CASRAGLGQPQHF. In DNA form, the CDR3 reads TGTGCCAGCAGGGCAGGGTTAGGTCAGCCCCAGCATTTT.

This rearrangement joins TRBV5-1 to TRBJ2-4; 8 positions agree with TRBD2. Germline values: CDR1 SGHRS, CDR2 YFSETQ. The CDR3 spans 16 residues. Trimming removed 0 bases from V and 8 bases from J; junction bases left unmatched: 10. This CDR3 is CASSLESAGGPDIQYF. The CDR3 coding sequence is TGCGCCAGCAGCTTGGAATCGGCGGGAGGCCCGGACATTCAGTACTTC.

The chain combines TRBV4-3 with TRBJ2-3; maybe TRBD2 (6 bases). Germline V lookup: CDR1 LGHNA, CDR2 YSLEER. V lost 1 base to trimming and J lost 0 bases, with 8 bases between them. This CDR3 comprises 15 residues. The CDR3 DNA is TGCGCCAGCAGCCAAGTCGGGAGTAGCACAGATACGCAGTATTTT. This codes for CASSQVGSSTDTQYF.

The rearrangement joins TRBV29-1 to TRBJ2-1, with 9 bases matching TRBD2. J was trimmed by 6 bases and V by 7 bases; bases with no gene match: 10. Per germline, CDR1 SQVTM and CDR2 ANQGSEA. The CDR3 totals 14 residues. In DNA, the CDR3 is TGCAGCGCCCGGTTTGGCGGGAGGGCCAATGAGCAGTTCTTC. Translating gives CSARFGGRANEQFF.

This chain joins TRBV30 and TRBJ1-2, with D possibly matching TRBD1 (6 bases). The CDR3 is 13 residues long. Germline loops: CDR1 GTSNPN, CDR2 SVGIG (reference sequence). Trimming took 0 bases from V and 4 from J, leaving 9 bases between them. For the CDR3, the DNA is TGTGCCTGGAGTGTAAGGACAGCCTATGGCTACACCTTC. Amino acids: CAWSVRTAYGYTF.

CDR3 in DNA: TGTGCCTGGGGCCGGGACTTAAACTACAATGAGCAGTTCTTC. Protein: CAWGRDLNYNEQFF. The chain combines TRBV30 with TRBJ2-1; TRBD2 might be the D (6 bases). The CDR3 is 14 amino acids. From germline, CDR1 is GTSNPN and CDR2 SVGIG (reference sequence). Trimming left V 5 bases short and J 3 bases short, with 14 bases between.

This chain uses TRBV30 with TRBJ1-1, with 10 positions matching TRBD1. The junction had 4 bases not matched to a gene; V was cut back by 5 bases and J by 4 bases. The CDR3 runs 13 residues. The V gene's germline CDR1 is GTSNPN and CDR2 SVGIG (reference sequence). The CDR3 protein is CAWGRDRGTEAFF. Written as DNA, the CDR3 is TGTGCCTGGGGCCGGGACAGGGGCACTGAAGCTTTCTTT.

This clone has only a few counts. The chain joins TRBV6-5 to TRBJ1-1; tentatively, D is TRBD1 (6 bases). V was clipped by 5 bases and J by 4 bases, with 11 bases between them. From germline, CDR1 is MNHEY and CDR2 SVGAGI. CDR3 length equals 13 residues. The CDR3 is CASSRLQGTEAFF. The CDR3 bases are TGTGCCAGCAGTAGATTACAGGGCACTGAAGCTTTCTTT.

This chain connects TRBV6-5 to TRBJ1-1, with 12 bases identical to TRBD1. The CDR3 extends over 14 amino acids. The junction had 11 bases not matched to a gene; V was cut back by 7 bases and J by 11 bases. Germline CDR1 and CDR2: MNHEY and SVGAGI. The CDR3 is CASILSGTGGLAFF. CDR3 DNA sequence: TGTGCCAGCATCCTCTCCGGGACAGGGGGCCTCGCTTTCTTT.

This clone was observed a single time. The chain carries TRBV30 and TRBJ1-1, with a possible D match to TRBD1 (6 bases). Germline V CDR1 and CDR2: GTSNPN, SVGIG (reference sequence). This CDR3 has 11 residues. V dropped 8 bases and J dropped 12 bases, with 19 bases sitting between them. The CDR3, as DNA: TGTGCCCGAAATCGGGCAGGGACAACTTTCTTT. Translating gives CARNRAGTTFF.

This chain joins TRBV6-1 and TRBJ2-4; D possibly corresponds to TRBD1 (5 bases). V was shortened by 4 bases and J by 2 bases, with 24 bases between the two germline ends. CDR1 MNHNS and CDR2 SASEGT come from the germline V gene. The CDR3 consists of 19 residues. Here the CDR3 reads CASSALSLIGQLSKNIQYF. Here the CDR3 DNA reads TGTGCCAGCAGTGCACTATCTCTAATCGGACAACTCTCCAAAAACATTCAGTACTTC.

CDR3 DNA sequence: TGTGCCAGCAGCCCAGGACAGGGCGTGGAGACCCAGTACTTC. Its protein is CASSPGQGVETQYF. The chain joins TRBV2 to TRBJ2-5; the match to TRBD1 covers 8 bases. The CDR3 is 14 amino acids. Per the germline V gene, CDR1 is SNHLY and CDR2 is FYNNEI. The trim removed 6 bases at V and 5 bases at J, leaving 8 bases unmatched.